Listed below are T cell receptor beta chains from one sample, sequenced in a study of read filtering for tumor transcriptome and immune sequencing. TCRdb re-called the reads through MiXCR, storing one row per CDR3 protein. The table includes tens of thousands of distinct CDR3 sequences, 15% to 25% detected once. Sample: a population of CD138-negative cells sorted from bone marrow. Receptors originate from a donor at least 40 years old with multiple myeloma. CDR3s include the opening cysteine and the closing phenylalanine or tryptophan. D genes are given only for firm matches. Rows may omit the clone size; those that give it use once, few, many or a size class.

j_gene | v_gene | d_gene | abundance | CDR3nt | CDR3aa
TRBJ2-3 | TRBV29-1 | . | many | TGCAGCGCAGCGTTAGCAGATACGCAGTATTTT | CSAALADTQYF
TRBJ2-1 | TRBV20-1 | . | many | TGCAGTGCTGGCGGTGGGGGTTTCGGGTTCTTC | CSAGGGGFGFF
TRBJ1-1 | TRBV5-1 | . | many | TGCGCCAGCAGCTCAAGGGCAGGAAACACTGAAGCTTTCTTT | CASSSRAGNTEAFF
TRBJ1-4 | TRBV28 | . | few | TGTGCCAGCAGTTTGGTCCATAATGAAAAACTGTTTTTT | CASSLVHNEKLFF
TRBJ2-3 | TRBV29-1 | TRBD1 | many | TGCAGCCATCGACAGGGGAGCACAGATACGCAGTATTTT | CSHRQGSTDTQYF
TRBJ2-1 | TRBV6-1 | . | . | TGTGCCAGCAGTGCCGCGACAGTCCGCAATGGGCAGTTCTTC | CASSAATVRNGQFF
TRBJ2-3 | TRBV29-1 | TRBD1 | . | TGCAGCGTGACCGGACAGGGAGGCGCAGATACGCAGTATTTT | CSVTGQGGADTQYF
TRBJ2-5 | TRBV18 | . | many | TGTGCCAGCTCACCACAACGTGAGACCCAGTACTTC | CASSPQRETQYF
TRBJ1-4 | TRBV15 | . | many | TGTGCCACCAGCCCCGTCTCGGGAGTTGAAAAACTGTTTTTT | CATSPVSGVEKLFF
TRBJ1-5 | TRBV4-1 | . | . | TGCGCCACCAGCCAAGATCGCTATGTCAGAAAAGGGGAGCCCCAGCATTTT | CATSQDRYVRKGEPQHF
TRBJ2-5 | TRBV11-2 | TRBD2 | many | TGTGCCAGCAGCCGGACTAGCGGGAGGTTGGAGACCCAGTACTTC | CASSRTSGRLETQYF
TRBJ2-1 | TRBV18 | . | many | TGTGCCAGCTCACTTTCTGGGTTCTACAATGAGCAGTTCTTC | CASSLSGFYNEQFF
TRBJ2-5 | TRBV11-2 | . | many | TGTGCCAGCAGCCCACACGAGGGAACCCAGTACTTC | CASSPHEGTQYF
TRBJ2-3 | TRBV5-1 | . | many | TGCGCCAGCGGGCCGGGATCTCACGAAGATACGCAGTATTTT | CASGPGSHEDTQYF
TRBJ1-4 | TRBV29-1 | . | many | TGCAGTGGGCATCCGGGGGACCCCGAAAAACTGTTTTTT | CSGHPGDPEKLFF
TRBJ1-5 | TRBV3-1 | . | many | TGTGCCAGCAGCCAAGATAGGGTGAGCAATCAGCCCCAGCATTTT | CASSQDRVSNQPQHF
TRBJ2-7 | TRBV20-1 | TRBD2 | many | TGCAGTGCTAGAGGCTTACCAATTAGCGGGAGGCAAACCTACGAGCAGTACTTC | CSARGLPISGRQTYEQYF
TRBJ2-2 | TRBV5-1 | TRBD1 | many | TGCGCCAGCAGCTTACGGACAGGGGCTGGCGGGGAGCTGTTTTTT | CASSLRTGAGGELFF
TRBJ2-7 | TRBV28 | . | many | TGTGCCAGCACAGGCTCTGAGTACGAGCAGTACTTC | CASTGSEYEQYF
TRBJ1-1 | TRBV11-1 | . | many | TGTGCCAGCAGCCGTGAAACTGAAGCTTTCTTT | CASSRETEAFF
TRBJ2-2 | TRBV30 | . | many | TGTGCCTGGAGTGTACGGGGGAGGACCGGGGAGCTGTTTTTT | CAWSVRGRTGELFF
TRBJ2-3 | TRBV2 | TRBD2 | many | TGTGCCAGCAGCCGGGGACTAGCGGGGCAGACAGATACGCAGTATTTT | CASSRGLAGQTDTQYF
TRBJ2-1 | TRBV10-3 | TRBD2 | many | TGTGCCACAAAGGCACTAGCGAGCTACAATGAGCAGTTCTTC | CATKALASYNEQFF
TRBJ1-5 | TRBV5-1 | TRBD1 | many | TGCGCCAGCAGCCCTGACAGGGCCCAGGGGCCCCAGCATTTT | CASSPDRAQGPQHF
TRBJ2-1 | TRBV6-6 | . | many | TGTGCCAGCAGACCTAACACCGGGACCGAGCAGTTCTTC | CASRPNTGTEQFF
TRBJ2-5 | TRBV20-1 | . | many | TGCAGTGCTAGGATGATAAATTCGCGGGGAGAGACCCAGTACTTC | CSARMINSRGETQYF
TRBJ2-1 | TRBV6-1 | TRBD1 | many | TGTGCCAGCAGGAAACAGGGGAGCTCCTACAATGAGCAGTTCTTC | CASRKQGSSYNEQFF
TRBJ2-3 | TRBV20-1 | . | few | TGCAGTCCAGCCACAGATACGCAGTATTTT | CSPATDTQYF
TRBJ2-1 | TRBV7-6 | . | medium-sized | TGTGCCAGCAGGCCGCGGGGGCTATACAATGAGCAGTTCTTC | CASRPRGLYNEQFF
TRBJ2-3 | TRBV20-1 | TRBD2 | few | TGCAGCGCGACGCCGATAGCGGGGGGAGCGACAGATACGCAGTATTTT | CSATPIAGGATDTQYF
TRBJ1-6 | TRBV6-5 | . | many | TGTGCCAGCAGCCCCGACAGGATTTCCTCACCCCTCCACTTT | CASSPDRISSPLHF
TRBJ1-4 | TRBV7-9 | . | many | TGTGCCAGCAGCTTAATCGCCGCTCCGGATAAGGAAAAACTGTTTTTT | CASSLIAAPDKEKLFF
TRBJ2-3 | TRBV19 | . | . | TGTGCCAGTAGTATAGGTGGAGGCTACGGGGTGGATACGCAGTATTTT | CASSIGGGYGVDTQYF
TRBJ1-2 | TRBV2 | TRBD1 | many | TGTGCCAGCAGGGCTAGACAGGGGGCCCAGAATGGCTACACCTTC | CASRARQGAQNGYTF
TRBJ2-2 | TRBV2 | TRBD1 | many | TGTGCCAGCAGTGAAGCTGAGGGGGCGGACGGGGAGCTGTTTTTT | CASSEAEGADGELFF
TRBJ2-5 | TRBV25-1 | . | many | TGTGCCAGCAGTTTGGCAGGCTCGTTCCGGGAGACCCAGTACTTC | CASSLAGSFRETQYF
TRBJ1-1 | TRBV28 | . | many | TGTGCCAGCAGTTTACCGGCGGAACCTGAAGCTTTCTTT | CASSLPAEPEAFF